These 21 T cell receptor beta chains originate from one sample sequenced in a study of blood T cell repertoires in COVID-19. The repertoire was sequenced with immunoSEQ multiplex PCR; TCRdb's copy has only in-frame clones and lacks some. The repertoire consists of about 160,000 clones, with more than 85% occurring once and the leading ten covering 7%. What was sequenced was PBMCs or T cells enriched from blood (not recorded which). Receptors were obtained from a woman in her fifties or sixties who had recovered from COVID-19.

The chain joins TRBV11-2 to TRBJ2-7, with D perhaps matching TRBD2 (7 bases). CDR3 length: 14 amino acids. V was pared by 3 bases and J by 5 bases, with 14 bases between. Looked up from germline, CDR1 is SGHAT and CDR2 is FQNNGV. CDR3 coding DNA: TGTGCCAGCAGCTTCGGGGGGCGGAACCACGAGCAGTACTTC. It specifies CASSFGGRNHEQYF. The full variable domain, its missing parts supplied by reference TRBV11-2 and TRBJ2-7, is EAGVAQSPRYKIIEKRQSVAFWCNPISGHATLYWYQQILGQGPKLLIQFQNNGVVDDSQLPKDRFSAERLKGVDSTLKIQPAKLEDSAVYLCASSFGGRNHEQYFGPGTRLTVT.

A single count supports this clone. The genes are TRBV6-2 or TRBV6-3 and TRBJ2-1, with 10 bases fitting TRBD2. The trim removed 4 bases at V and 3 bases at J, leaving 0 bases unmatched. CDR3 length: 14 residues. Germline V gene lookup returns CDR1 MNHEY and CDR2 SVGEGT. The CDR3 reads CASSLAGGYNEQFF. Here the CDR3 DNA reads TGTGCCAGCAGTTTAGCGGGAGGCTACAATGAGCAGTTCTTC.

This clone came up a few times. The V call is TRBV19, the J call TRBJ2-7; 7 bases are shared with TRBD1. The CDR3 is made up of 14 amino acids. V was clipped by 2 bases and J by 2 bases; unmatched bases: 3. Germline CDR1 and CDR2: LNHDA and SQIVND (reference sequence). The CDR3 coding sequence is TGTGCCAGTAGTATAAAGGGACAGCCCTACGAGCAGTACTTC. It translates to CASSIKGQPYEQYF. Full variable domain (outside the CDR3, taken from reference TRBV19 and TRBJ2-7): DGGITQSPKYLFRKEGQNVTLSCEQNLNHDAMYWYRQDPGQGLRLIYYSQIVNDFQKGDIAEGYSVSREKKESFPLTVTSAQKNPTAFYLCASSIKGQPYEQYFGPGTRLTVT.

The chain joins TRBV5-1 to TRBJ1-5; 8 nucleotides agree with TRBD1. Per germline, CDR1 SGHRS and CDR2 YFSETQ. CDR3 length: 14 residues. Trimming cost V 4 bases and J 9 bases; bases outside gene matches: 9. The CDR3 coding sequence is TGCGCCAGCAGCCCTAGGACAGGGATGGGGCCCCAGCATTTT. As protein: CASSPRTGMGPQHF.

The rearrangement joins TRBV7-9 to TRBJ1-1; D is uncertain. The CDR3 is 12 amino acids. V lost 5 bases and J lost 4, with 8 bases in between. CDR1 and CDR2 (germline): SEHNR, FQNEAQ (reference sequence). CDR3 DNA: TGTGCCAGCAGCCGGTCGGGCACTGAAGCTTTCTTT. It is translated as CASSRSGTEAFF.

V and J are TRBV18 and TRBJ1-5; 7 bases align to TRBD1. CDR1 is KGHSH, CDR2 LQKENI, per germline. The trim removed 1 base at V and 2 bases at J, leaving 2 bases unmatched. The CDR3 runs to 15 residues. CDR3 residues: CASSPQGTGNQPQHF. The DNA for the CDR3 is TGTGCCAGCTCACCACAAGGGACAGGCAATCAGCCCCAGCATTTT.

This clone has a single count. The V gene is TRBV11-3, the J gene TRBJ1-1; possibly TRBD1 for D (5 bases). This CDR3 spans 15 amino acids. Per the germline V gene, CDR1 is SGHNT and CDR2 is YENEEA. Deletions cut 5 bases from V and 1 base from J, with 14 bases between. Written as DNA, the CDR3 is TGTGCCAGCAGCCCAACCAGAACAGGGAACACTGAAGCTTTCTTT. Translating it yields CASSPTRTGNTEAFF.

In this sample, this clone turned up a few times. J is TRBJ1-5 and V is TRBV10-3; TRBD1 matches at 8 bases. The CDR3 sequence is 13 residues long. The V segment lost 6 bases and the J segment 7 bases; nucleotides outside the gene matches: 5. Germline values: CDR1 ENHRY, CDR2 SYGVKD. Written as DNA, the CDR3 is TGTGCCATCAGGGCGACAGGGGACCAGCCCCAGCATTTT. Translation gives CAIRATGDQPQHF.

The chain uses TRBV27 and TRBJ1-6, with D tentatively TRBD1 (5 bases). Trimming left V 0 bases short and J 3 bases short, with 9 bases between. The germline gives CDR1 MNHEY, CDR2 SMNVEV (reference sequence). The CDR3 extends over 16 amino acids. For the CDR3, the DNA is TGTGCCAGCAGTTTATCGTGGGGCGACTATAATTCACCCCTCCACTTT. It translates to CASSLSWGDYNSPLHF.

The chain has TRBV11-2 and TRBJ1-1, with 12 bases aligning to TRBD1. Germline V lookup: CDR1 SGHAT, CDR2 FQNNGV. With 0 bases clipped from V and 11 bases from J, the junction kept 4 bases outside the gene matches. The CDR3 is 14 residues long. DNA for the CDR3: TGTGCCAGCAGCTTAGATGGGACAGGGGGCAAGGCTTTCTTT. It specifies CASSLDGTGGKAFF.

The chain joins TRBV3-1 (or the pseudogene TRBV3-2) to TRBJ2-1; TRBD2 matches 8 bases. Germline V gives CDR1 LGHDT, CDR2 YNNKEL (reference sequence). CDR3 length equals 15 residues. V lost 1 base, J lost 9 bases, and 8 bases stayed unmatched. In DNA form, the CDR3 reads TGTGCCAGCAGCCAAGCCCGCAGCGGGAGAGGTGAGCAGTTCTTC. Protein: CASSQARSGRGEQFF.

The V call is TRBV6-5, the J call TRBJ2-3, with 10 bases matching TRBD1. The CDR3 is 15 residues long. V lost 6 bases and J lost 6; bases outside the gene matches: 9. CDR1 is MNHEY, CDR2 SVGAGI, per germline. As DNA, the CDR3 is TGTGCCAGCAGGGAGCCGACAGGGGGCTATGATACGCAGTATTTT. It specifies CASREPTGGYDTQYF.

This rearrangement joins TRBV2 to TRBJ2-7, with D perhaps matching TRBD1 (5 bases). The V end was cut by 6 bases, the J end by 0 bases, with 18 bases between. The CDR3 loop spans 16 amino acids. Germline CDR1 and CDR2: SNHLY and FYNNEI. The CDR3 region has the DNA TGTGCCAGCAGGCCCATTGACAGTTCTTTCTCCTACGAGCAGTACTTC. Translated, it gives CASRPIDSSFSYEQYF.

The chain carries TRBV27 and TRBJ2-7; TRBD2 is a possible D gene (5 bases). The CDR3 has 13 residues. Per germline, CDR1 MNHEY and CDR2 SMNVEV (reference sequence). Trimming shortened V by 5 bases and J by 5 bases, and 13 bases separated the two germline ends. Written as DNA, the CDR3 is TGTGCCAGCAGTAGGACTCTGGGGAACGAGCAGTACTTC. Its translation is CASSRTLGNEQYF.

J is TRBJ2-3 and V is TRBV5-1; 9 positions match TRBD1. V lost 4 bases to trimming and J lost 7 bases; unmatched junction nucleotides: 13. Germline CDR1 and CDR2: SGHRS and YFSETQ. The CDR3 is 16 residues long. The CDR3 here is CASSTGGTGNRHTQYF. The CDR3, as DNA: TGCGCCAGCAGCACCGGAGGGACAGGGAATCGGCATACGCAGTATTTT.

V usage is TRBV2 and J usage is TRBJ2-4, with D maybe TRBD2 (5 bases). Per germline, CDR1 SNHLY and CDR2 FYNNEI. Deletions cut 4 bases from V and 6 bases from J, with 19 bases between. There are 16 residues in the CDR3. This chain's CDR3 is CASSGRTPRSGNIQYF. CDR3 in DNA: TGTGCCAGCAGTGGCAGGACTCCGCGGTCCGGAAACATTCAGTACTTC.

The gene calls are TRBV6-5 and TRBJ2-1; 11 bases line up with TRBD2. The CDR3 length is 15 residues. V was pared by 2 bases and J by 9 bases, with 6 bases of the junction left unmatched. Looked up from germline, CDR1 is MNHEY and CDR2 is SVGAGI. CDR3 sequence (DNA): TGTGCCAGCAGTTACGGAACTAGCGGGAGAGTTGAGCAGTTCTTC. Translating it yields CASSYGTSGRVEQFF.

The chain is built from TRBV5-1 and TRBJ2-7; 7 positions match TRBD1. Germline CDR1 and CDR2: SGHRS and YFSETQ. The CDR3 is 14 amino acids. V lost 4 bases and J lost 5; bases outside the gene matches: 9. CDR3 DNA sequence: TGCGCCAGCAGCGCCCGACAGGGTCGCGACGAGCAGTACTTC. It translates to CASSARQGRDEQYF.

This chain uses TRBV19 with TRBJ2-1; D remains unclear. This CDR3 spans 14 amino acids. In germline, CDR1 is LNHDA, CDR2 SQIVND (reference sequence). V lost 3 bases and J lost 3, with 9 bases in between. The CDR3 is CASSINGVYNEQFF. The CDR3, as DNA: TGTGCCAGTAGTATCAATGGAGTCTACAATGAGCAGTTCTTC.

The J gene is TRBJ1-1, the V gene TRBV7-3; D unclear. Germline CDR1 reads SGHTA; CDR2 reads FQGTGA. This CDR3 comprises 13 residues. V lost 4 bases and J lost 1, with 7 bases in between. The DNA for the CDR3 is TGTGCCAGCAGCTGGTCCGGGAACACTGAAGCTTTCTTT. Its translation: CASSWSGNTEAFF.

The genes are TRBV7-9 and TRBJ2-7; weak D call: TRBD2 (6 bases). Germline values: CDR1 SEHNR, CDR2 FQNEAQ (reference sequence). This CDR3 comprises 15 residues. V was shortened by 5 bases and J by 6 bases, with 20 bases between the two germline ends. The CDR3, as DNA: TGTGCCAGCAGCGAATCCGGGACTTCCCTAAGCGAGCAGTACTTC. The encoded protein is CASSESGTSLSEQYF.